This T cell receptor beta chain was found in a study of T cells in Graves' hyperthyroidism and ophthalmopathy. No progression to ophthalmopathy during 18 months of follow-up defined stable disease. Diagnosis rested on symptoms, serum thyroxine and TRAb, thyroid ultrasound, and orbital computed tomography. V lost 1 base and J 0 bases, leaving 15 bases between the germline ends. This CDR3 has 17 residues. Germline V gene sequence: CDR1 SGHVS, CDR2 FNYEAQ. TCR beta CDR3 region amplification was performed from RNA transcripts. When the TCR CDR3 underwent first-round RT-PCR, the HTBI primer set was used. Via MiXCR, TCRdb re-called the multiplex PCR reads, giving one row per CDR3 protein. The sample contains approximately 500,000 distinct CDR3 sequences, around 45% of which appear only once.

V usage is TRBV7-6 and J usage is TRBJ2-5, with a tentative D call TRBD2 (5 bases). This clonotype was sampled from a woman under 30 with Graves' hyperthyroidism. The sequenced sample was peripheral blood or thyroid tissue (not recorded which). Here the CDR3 reads CASSLESLAGNQETQYF. CDR3 DNA sequence: TGTGCCAGCAGCTTAGAATCGCTAGCCGGGAACCAAGAGACCCAGTACTTC.